This T cell receptor beta chain was sequenced in a study of cytomegalovirus exposure and HLA in healthy donors. Study observations and caveats: For most subjects, TCR beta sequences were reported to predict HLA-A and HLA-B alleles with accuracy. Most of the CMV-associated TCR beta chains (in a later analysis) appeared to be HLA-restricted.

Details on this clone: Its specificity is unknown.

13 Jbeta primers and 60 Vbeta primers were used for the PCR. Assay used: immunoSEQ multiplex PCR; TCRdb lists only in-frame clones, some missing. This repertoire shows 150,000 to 200,000 clones, more than 65% found once; its top ten account for roughly 4.5%. Germline V gene sequence: CDR1 SGHRS, CDR2 YFSETQ. Trimming shortened V by 4 bases and J by 1 base, and 11 bases separated the two germline ends. This CDR3 is built from 14 residues. The source is a man aged 18 to 30 in good health and CMV-seropositive. The chain carries TRBV5-1 and TRBJ2-5, with D maybe TRBD1 (7 bases). The sequencing input was PBMCs. The DNA for the CDR3 is TGCGCCAGCAGCGGCGGGACAGCCCAAGAGACCCAGTACTTC. The encoded protein is CASSGGTAQETQYF.